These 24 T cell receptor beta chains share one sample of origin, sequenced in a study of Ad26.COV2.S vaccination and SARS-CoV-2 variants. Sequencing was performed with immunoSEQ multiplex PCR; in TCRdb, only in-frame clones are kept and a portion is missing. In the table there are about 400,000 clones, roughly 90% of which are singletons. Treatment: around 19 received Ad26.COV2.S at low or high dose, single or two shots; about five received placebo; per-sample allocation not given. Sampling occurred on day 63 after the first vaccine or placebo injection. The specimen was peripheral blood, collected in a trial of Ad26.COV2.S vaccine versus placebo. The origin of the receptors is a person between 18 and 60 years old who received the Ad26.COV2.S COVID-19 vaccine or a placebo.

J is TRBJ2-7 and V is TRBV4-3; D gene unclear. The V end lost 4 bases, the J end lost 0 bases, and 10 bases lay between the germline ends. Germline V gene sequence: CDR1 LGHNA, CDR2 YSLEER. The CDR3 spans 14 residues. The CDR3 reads CASSPTSRSYEQYF. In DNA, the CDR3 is TGCGCCAGCAGCCCAACGTCCCGCTCCTACGAGCAGTACTTC.

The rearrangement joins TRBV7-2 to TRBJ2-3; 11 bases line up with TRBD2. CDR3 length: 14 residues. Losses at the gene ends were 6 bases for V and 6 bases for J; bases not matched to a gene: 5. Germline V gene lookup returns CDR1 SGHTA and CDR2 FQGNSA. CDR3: CASSQRTSGDTQYF. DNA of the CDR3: TGTGCCAGCAGTCAAAGGACTAGCGGGGATACGCAGTATTTT.

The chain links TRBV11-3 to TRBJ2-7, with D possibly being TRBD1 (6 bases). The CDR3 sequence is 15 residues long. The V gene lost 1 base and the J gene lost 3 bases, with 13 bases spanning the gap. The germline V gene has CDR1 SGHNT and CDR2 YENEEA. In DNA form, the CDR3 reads TGTGCCAGCAGCTTAGGGGACACCAACGGCTACGAGCAGTACTTC. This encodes CASSLGDTNGYEQYF.

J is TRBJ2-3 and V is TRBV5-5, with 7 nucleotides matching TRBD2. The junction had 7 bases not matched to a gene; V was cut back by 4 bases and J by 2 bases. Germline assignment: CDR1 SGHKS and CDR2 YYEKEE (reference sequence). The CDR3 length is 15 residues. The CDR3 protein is CASSRRDYVTDTQYF. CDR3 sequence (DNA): TGTGCCAGCAGCCGCCGGGACTATGTCACAGATACGCAGTATTTT.

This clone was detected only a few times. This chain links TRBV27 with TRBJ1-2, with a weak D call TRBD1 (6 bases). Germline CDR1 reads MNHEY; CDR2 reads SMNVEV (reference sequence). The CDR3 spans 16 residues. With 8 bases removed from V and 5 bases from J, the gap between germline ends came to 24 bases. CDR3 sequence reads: CASFSSRRGFGYGYTF. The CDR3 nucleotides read TGTGCCAGCTTTTCGTCGAGGAGGGGGTTTGGGTATGGCTACACCTTC.

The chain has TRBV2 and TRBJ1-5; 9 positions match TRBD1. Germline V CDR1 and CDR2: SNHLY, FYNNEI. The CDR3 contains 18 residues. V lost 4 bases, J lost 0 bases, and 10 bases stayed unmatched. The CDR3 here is CASSGPGQGLHSNQPQHF. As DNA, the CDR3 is TGTGCCAGCAGTGGACCGGGACAGGGCCTTCATAGCAATCAGCCCCAGCATTTT.

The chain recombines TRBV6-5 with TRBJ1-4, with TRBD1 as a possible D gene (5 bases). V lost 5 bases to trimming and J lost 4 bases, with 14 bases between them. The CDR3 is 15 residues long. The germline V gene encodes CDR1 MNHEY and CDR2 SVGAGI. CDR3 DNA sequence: TGTGCCAGCAGTCTGTTTGGGACGTTTAATGAAAAACTGTTTTTT. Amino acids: CASSLFGTFNEKLFF.

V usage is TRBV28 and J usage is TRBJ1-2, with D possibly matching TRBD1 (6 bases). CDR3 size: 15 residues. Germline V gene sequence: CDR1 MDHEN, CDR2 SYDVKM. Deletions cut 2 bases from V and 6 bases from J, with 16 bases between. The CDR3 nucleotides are TGTGCCAGCAGTTTAGTCCGGCAGGGGTTGAATGGCTACACCTTC. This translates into CASSLVRQGLNGYTF.

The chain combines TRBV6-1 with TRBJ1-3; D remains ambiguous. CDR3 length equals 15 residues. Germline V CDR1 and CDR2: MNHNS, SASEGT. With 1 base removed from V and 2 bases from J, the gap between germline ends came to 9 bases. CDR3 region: CASSEVPAPGNTIYF. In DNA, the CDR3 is TGTGCCAGCAGTGAAGTTCCAGCGCCTGGAAACACCATATATTTT.

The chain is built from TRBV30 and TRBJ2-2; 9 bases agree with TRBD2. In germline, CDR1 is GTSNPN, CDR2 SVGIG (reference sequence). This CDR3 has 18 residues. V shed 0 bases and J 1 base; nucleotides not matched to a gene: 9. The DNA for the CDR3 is TGTGCCTGGAGTGTAAGGTTTAGCGGGGGCCGGAACACCGGGGAGCTGTTTTTT. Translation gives CAWSVRFSGGRNTGELFF.

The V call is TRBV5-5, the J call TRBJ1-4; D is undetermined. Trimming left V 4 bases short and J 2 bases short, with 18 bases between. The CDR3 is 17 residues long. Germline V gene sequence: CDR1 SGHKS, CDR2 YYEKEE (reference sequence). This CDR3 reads CASSPGSQDETNEKLFF. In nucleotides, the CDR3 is TGTGCCAGCAGCCCGGGGAGCCAAGATGAGACTAATGAAAAACTGTTTTTT.

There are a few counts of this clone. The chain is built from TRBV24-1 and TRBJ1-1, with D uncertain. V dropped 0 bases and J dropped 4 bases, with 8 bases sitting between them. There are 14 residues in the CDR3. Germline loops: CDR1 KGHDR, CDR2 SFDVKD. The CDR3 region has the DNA TGTGCCACCAGTGATTTGGGGAGAGGCACTGAAGCTTTCTTT. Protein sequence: CATSDLGRGTEAFF.

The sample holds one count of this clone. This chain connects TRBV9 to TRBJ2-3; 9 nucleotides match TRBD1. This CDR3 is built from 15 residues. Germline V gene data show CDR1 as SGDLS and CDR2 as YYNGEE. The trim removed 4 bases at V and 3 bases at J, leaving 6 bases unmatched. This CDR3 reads CASSQTGGVTDTQYF. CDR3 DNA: TGTGCCAGCAGCCAGACAGGGGGAGTGACAGATACGCAGTATTTT.

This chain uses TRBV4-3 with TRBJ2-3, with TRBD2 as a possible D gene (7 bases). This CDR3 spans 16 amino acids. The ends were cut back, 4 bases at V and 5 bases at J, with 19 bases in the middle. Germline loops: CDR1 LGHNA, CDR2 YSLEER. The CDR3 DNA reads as TGCGCCAGCAGCCCACGATGGGGAGGGGGGAGAGATACGCAGTATTTT. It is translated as CASSPRWGGGRDTQYF.

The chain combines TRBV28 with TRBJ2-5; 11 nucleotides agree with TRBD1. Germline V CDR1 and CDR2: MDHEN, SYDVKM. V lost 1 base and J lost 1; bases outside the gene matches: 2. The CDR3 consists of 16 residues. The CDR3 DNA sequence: TGTGCCAGCAGTTTATTCGGGACAGGGGGCCAAGAGACCCAGTACTTC. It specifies CASSLFGTGGQETQYF.

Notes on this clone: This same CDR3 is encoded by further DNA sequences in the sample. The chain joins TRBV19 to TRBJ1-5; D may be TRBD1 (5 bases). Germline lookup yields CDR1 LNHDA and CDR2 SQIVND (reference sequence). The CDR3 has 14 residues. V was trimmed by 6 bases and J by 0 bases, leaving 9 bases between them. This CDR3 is CASRGEDSNQPQHF. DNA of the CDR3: TGTGCCAGTAGAGGGGAAGATAGCAATCAGCCCCAGCATTTT.

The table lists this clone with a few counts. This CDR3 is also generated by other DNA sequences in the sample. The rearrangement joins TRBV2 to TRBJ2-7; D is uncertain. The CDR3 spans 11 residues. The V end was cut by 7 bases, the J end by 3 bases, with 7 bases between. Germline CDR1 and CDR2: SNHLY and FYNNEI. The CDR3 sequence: CASTRRYEQYF. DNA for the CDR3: TGTGCCAGCACCCGCCGCTACGAGCAGTACTTC.

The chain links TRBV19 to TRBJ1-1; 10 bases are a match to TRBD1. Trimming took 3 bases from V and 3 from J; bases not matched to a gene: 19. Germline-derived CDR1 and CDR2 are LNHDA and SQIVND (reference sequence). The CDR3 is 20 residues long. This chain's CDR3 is CASSIGAAWRDRGKDTEAFF. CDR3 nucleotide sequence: TGTGCCAGTAGTATCGGGGCCGCGTGGCGGGACAGGGGTAAGGACACTGAAGCTTTCTTT.

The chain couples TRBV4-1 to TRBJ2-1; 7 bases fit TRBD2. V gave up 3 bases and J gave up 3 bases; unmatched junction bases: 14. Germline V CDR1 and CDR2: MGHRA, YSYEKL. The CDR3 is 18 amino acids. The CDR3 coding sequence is TGCGCCAGCAGCCACGAAGGGAGGGAGGGAAGGGTCTACAATGAGCAGTTCTTC. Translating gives CASSHEGREGRVYNEQFF.

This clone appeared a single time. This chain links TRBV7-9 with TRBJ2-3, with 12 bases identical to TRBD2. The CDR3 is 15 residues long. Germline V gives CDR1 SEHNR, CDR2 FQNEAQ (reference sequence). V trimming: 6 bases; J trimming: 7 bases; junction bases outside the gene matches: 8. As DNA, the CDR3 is TGTGCCAGCAGTTACACTAGCGGGGGGAAATATACGCAGTATTTT. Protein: CASSYTSGGKYTQYF.

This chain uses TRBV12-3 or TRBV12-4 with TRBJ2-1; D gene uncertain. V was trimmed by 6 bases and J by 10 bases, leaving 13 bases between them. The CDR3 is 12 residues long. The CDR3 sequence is CASSAESPEQFF. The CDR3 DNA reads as TGTGCCAGCAGCGCGGAGTCGCCGGAGCAGTTCTTC.

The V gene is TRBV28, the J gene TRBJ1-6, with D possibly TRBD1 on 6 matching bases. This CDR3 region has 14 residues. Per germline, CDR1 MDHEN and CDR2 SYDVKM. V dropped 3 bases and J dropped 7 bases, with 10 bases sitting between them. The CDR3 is CASSFRGGNSPLHF. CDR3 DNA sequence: TGTGCCAGCAGTTTTAGGGGGGGCAATTCACCCCTCCACTTT. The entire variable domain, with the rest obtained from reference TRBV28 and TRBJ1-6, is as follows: DVKVTQSSRYLVKRTGEKVFLECVQDMDHENMFWYRQDPGLGLRLIYFSYDVKMKEKGDIPEGYSVSREKKERFSLILESASTNQTSMYLCASSFRGGNSPLHFGNGTRLTVT.

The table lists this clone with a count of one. The CDR3 region has the DNA TGTGCCAGCAGCTTTGGGCCGACAGGGCTCGGCACTAATGAAAAACTGTTTTTT. This encodes CASSFGPTGLGTNEKLFF. The chain couples TRBV11-2 to TRBJ1-4; 7 positions match TRBD1. This CDR3 contains 18 residues. With 3 bases clipped from V and 2 bases from J, the junction kept 12 bases outside the gene matches. Germline loops: CDR1 SGHAT, CDR2 FQNNGV.

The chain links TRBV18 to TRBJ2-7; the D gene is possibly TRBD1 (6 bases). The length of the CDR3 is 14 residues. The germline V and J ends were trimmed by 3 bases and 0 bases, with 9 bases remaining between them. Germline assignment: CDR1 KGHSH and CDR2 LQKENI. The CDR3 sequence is CASSPGHSSYEQYF. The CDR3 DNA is TGTGCCAGCTCACCGGGACATAGCTCCTACGAGCAGTACTTC. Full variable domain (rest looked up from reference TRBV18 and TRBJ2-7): NAGVMQNPRHLVRRRGQEARLRCSPMKGHSHVYWYRQLPEEGLKFMVYLQKENIIDESGMPKERFSAEFPKEGPSILRIQQVVRGDSAAYFCASSPGHSSYEQYFGPGTRLTVT.